A selection of T cell receptor beta chains follows, all from one sample in a study of blood T cells in healthy people across ages. Each CDR3 protein gets one entry after TCRdb re-called the 5' RACE reads with MiXCR. The sample records about 1.6 million distinct CDR3 sequences, approximately 32% being singletons. Sequencing was carried out using blood. These receptors all come from a woman aged 25 to 39 in good health. The CDR3 runs from the conserved cysteine through the conserved F or W. A D gene is named only where the DNA matches it firmly. Size is stated for part of the rows, as once, few or many counts, or as a class when the clone is expanded.

size: few; V: TRBV12-3/TRBV12-4; J: TRBJ2-3; D: TRBD2; CDR3: CASSFDRGEDTQYF; DNA: TGTGCCAGCAGTTTCGATCGGGGGGAAGATACGCAGTATTTT
size: few; V: TRBV4-1; J: TRBJ2-7; D: NA; CDR3: CASSRGAESGQYF; DNA: TGCGCCAGCAGCCGGGGGGCCGAATCGGGGCAGTACTTC
size: NA; V: TRBV4-2; J: TRBJ2-7; D: TRBD2; CDR3: CASSYVAGPSSYEQYF; DNA: TGTGCCAGCAGCTATGTAGCGGGACCCAGCTCGTACGAGCAGTACTTC
size: NA; V: TRBV12-3/TRBV12-4; J: TRBJ1-6; D: NA; CDR3: CASSKTPSGTLPSPLHF; DNA: TGTGCCAGCAGTAAAACGCCATCCGGGACCCTTCCCTCACCCCTCCACTTT
size: few; V: TRBV5-1; J: TRBJ1-2; D: NA; CDR3: CASSFGTSEIEYGYTF; DNA: TGCGCCAGCAGCTTCGGGACGTCGGAGATTGAGTATGGCTACACCTTC
size: many; V: TRBV30; J: TRBJ1-2; D: NA; CDR3: CAWTLSTGTKGYTF; DNA: TGTGCCTGGACCCTGTCGACAGGAACAAAAGGCTACACCTTC
size: many; V: TRBV29-1; J: TRBJ1-2; D: NA; CDR3: CSVDVQGANYGYTF; DNA: TGCAGCGTTGACGTGCAGGGTGCGAACTATGGCTACACCTTC
size: few; V: TRBV30; J: TRBJ2-7; D: NA; CDR3: CAWTGDYEQYF; DNA: TGTGCCTGGACTGGGGATTACGAGCAGTACTTC
size: NA; V: TRBV5-4; J: TRBJ1-2; D: NA; CDR3: CASSQRQNSYGYTF; DNA: TGTGCCAGCAGCCAGAGACAGAATTCCTATGGCTACACCTTC
size: few; V: TRBV24-1; J: TRBJ2-1; D: TRBD2; CDR3: CATSRASGGDNEQFF; DNA: TGTGCCACCAGTCGAGCTAGCGGGGGGGACAATGAGCAGTTCTTC
size: many; V: TRBV5-1; J: TRBJ2-6; D: NA; CDR3: CASSGPHRDAGANVLTF; DNA: TGCGCCAGCAGCGGCCCACACAGAGACGCGGGGGCCAACGTCCTGACTTTC
size: NA; V: TRBV20-1; J: TRBJ2-7; D: TRBD1; CDR3: CSASGTGRPEQYF; DNA: TGCAGTGCTTCCGGGACAGGGCGTCCCGAGCAGTACTTC
size: NA; V: TRBV7-2; J: TRBJ1-2; D: TRBD1; CDR3: CASSSEPGQDKDGYTF; DNA: TGTGCCAGCAGCTCGGAGCCGGGACAGGACAAGGATGGCTACACCTTC
size: NA; V: TRBV15; J: TRBJ2-7; D: TRBD1; CDR3: CATSPSAGQGAYEQYF; DNA: TGTGCCACCAGCCCTTCTGCGGGACAGGGGGCCTACGAGCAGTACTTC
size: NA; V: TRBV7-6; J: TRBJ2-7; D: NA; CDR3: CACSLPGVGEQYF; DNA: TGTGCCTGCAGCCTCCCGGGGGTTGGCGAGCAGTACTTC
size: many; V: TRBV6-2/TRBV6-3; J: TRBJ2-7; D: NA; CDR3: CASSPPMGRVGYEQYF; DNA: TGTGCCAGCAGTCCTCCAATGGGCCGGGTCGGGTACGAGCAGTACTTC
size: few; V: TRBV30; J: TRBJ1-5; D: NA; CDR3: CAWSVGGPQHF; DNA: TGTGCCTGGAGTGTAGGGGGGCCCCAGCATTTT
size: NA; V: TRBV27; J: TRBJ2-7; D: NA; CDR3: CASRPGRATYEQYF; DNA: TGTGCCAGCAGACCGGGACGGGCGACCTACGAGCAGTACTTC
size: many; V: TRBV5-1; J: TRBJ2-7; D: NA; CDR3: CASSPWTGAYEQYF; DNA: TGCGCCAGCAGCCCCTGGACGGGAGCCTACGAGCAGTACTTC
size: few; V: TRBV6-6; J: TRBJ1-4; D: TRBD1; CDR3: CASSYRDRGEKLFF; DNA: TGTGCCAGCAGTTACCGGGACAGGGGTGAAAAACTGTTTTTT
size: many; V: TRBV12-3/TRBV12-4; J: TRBJ2-1; D: NA; CDR3: CASSLVEGSYNEQFF; DNA: TGTGCCAGCAGTTTAGTGGAGGGATCCTACAATGAGCAGTTCTTC
size: few; V: TRBV18; J: TRBJ2-5; D: NA; CDR3: CASSDAREAQYF; DNA: TGTGCCAGCTCCGATGCGAGAGAAGCGCAGTACTTC
size: NA; V: TRBV20-1; J: TRBJ2-1; D: NA; CDR3: CSARDWGERSSYNEQFF; DNA: TGCAGTGCTAGAGACTGGGGGGAGCGGAGCTCCTACAATGAGCAGTTCTTC
size: many; V: TRBV15; J: TRBJ2-7; D: NA; CDR3: CATSRAGQTLEQYF; DNA: TGTGCCACCAGCAGAGCCGGACAGACCCTAGAGCAGTACTTC
size: many; V: TRBV12-3/TRBV12-4; J: TRBJ1-1; D: NA; CDR3: CASSLGRTEAFF; DNA: TGTGCCAGCAGTTTAGGGCGCACTGAAGCTTTCTTT
size: NA; V: TRBV30; J: TRBJ1-2; D: NA; CDR3: CAWNVGFYGYTF; DNA: TGTGCCTGGAATGTAGGGTTCTATGGCTACACCTTC
size: NA; V: TRBV6-6; J: TRBJ2-1; D: NA; CDR3: CASRVRIDEQFF; DNA: TGTGCCAGTCGCGTAAGGATCGATGAGCAGTTCTTC
size: NA; V: TRBV4-1; J: TRBJ2-7; D: NA; CDR3: CASIQDPVRHEQYF; DNA: TGCGCCAGCATCCAAGACCCTGTACGGCACGAGCAGTACTTC
size: NA; V: TRBV3-1; J: TRBJ2-5; D: TRBD2; CDR3: CASSPVTSRQETQYF; DNA: TGTGCCAGCAGCCCCGTGACTAGCCGGCAAGAGACCCAGTACTTC
size: NA; V: TRBV20-1; J: TRBJ2-4; D: NA; CDR3: CSAGDGTKNIQYF; DNA: TGCAGTGCTGGAGATGGGACCAAAAACATTCAGTACTTC
size: NA; V: TRBV20-1; J: TRBJ2-4; D: NA; CDR3: CSARVGVTYGQYF; DNA: TGCAGTGCTAGAGTGGGGGTCACCTACGGGCAGTACTTC
size: few; V: TRBV5-1; J: TRBJ1-6; D: TRBD1; CDR3: CASSLTGDYGSPLHF; DNA: TGCGCCAGCAGCTTGACAGGGGATTACGGTTCACCCCTCCACTTT
size: NA; V: TRBV25-1; J: TRBJ2-3; D: NA; CDR3: CASSGNFGQNGEADTQYF; DNA: TGTGCCAGCAGTGGTAACTTTGGACAGAATGGAGAAGCAGATACGCAGTATTTT
size: many; V: TRBV20-1; J: TRBJ2-7; D: NA; CDR3: CSARDRAYEQYF; DNA: TGCAGTGCTAGAGATAGGGCCTACGAGCAGTACTTC
size: NA; V: TRBV20-1; J: TRBJ1-1; D: NA; CDR3: CSAFWGVLNTEAFF; DNA: TGCAGTGCTTTTTGGGGGGTCTTGAACACTGAAGCTTTCTTT
size: NA; V: TRBV27; J: TRBJ2-5; D: NA; CDR3: CAGSLFPGTQQETQYF; DNA: TGTGCCGGCAGTTTATTCCCCGGGACTCAACAAGAGACCCAGTACTTC
size: few; V: TRBV6-1; J: TRBJ2-1; D: NA; CDR3: CASSEALETYNEQFF; DNA: TGTGCCAGCAGTGAAGCACTGGAAACCTACAATGAGCAGTTCTTC
size: NA; V: TRBV20-1; J: TRBJ1-2; D: NA; CDR3: CSAREQGPTANYGYTF; DNA: TGCAGTGCTAGAGAGCAGGGCCCGACAGCTAACTATGGCTACACCTTC